This T cell receptor beta chain is drawn from a study of response to subunit inactivated influenza vaccine. TCRdb itself ran the RT-PCR reads through MiXCR, one entry per CDR3 protein. The sample shows 300,000 to 350,000 distinct CDR3 sequences, about 20% of them seen only once. Study-level results: Authors suggested seasonal influenza vaccinations each recruit few new T cells.

Trimming pared 4 bases from V and 2 bases from J, leaving 8 bases between. CDR3 length: 12 amino acids. Germline loops: CDR1 SQVTM, CDR2 ANQGSEA. This clonotype appeared many times. No antigen is known for it. This sample comprised PBMCs from blood, obtained less than 22 months after vaccination. The chain uses TRBV29-1 and TRBJ1-1; D remains ambiguous. This sequence originates from a man in his fifties or sixties who received an inactivated influenza vaccine. The CDR3 coding sequence is TGCAGCGTTGGGGGATTTAACACTGAAGCTTTCTTT. It encodes CSVGGFNTEAFF.